The clone carrying this T cell receptor beta chain was found a few times. This entry comes from a study of blood T cell repertoires in COVID-19. On the study more broadly: Sites in the United States, Italy and Spain provided acute and convalescent COVID-19 samples. Nucleic acid was either cDNA or gDNA, and it came from T cells, B-cell-depleted T cells, or PBMCs.

In the original processing: Reference gene primer amplification gave estimated nucleated cell counts. Sequenced by immunoSEQ multiplex PCR; TCRdb stores in-frame clones only, minus some. V and J calls and clone size are copied from that table; D and trimming were computed from the DNA. The sample lists hundreds of thousands of clones, roughly 88% occurring once. This TCR was sampled from a woman under 40 with active or convalescent COVID-19. Sequencing used peripheral blood.

CDR3 nucleotide sequence: TGTGCCATCAGTGGGGGGGGAGGTCAGCCCCAGCATTTT. It is translated as CAISGGGGQPQHF. The genes are TRBV10-3 and TRBJ1-5; maybe TRBD1 (5 bases). Germline CDR1 reads ENHRY; CDR2 reads SYGVKD. The CDR3 has 13 amino acids. Trimming cost V 4 bases and J 6 bases, with 10 bases left between them.